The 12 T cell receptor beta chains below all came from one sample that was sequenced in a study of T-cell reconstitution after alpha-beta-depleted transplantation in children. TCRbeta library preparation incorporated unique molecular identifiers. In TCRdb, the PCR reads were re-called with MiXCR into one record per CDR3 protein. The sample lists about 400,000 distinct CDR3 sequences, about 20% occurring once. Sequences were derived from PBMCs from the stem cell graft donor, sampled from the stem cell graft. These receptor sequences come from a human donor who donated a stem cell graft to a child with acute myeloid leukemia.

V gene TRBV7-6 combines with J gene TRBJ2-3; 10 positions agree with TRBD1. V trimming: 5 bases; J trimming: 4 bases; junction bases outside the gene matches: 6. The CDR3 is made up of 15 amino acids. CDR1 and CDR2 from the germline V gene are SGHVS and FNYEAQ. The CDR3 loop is CASSPGGTGADTQYF. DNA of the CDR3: TGTGCCAGCAGCCCAGGGGGGACAGGGGCAGATACGCAGTATTTT.

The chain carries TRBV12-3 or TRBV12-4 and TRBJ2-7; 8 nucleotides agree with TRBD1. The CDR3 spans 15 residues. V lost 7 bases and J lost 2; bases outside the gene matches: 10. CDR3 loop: CASTPQSRGPYEQYF. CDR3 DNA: TGTGCCAGCACCCCCCAGAGCAGGGGGCCCTACGAGCAGTACTTC.

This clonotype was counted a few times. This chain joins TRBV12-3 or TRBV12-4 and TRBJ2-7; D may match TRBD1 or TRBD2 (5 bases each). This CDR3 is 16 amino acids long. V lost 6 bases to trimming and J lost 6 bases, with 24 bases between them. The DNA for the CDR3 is TGTGCCAGCAGCCGTCTTACTCGGGGCTTACGGCTCGAGCAGTACTTC. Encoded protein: CASSRLTRGLRLEQYF.

The DNA for the CDR3 is TGCAGTGCTAGTCCCGACAGGCTCTACAATGAGCAGTTCTTC. It specifies CSASPDRLYNEQFF. This chain uses TRBV20-1 with TRBJ2-1, with a weak D call TRBD1 (6 bases). The CDR3 covers 14 residues. From germline, CDR1 is DFQATT and CDR2 SNEGSKA (reference sequence). V was shortened by 3 bases and J by 3 bases, with 12 bases between the two germline ends.

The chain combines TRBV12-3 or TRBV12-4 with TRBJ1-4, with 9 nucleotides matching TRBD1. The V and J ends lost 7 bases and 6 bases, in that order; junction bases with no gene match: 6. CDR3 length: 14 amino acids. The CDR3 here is CASKTGQGHEKLFF. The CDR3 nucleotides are TGTGCCAGCAAAACGGGACAGGGTCATGAAAAACTGTTTTTT.

CDR3 nucleotide sequence: TGTGCCAGTAGGGGGATCTCCGGGACGGACTCCTACGAGCAGTACTTC. Its translation: CASRGISGTDSYEQYF. V and J are TRBV19 and TRBJ2-7, with D perhaps matching TRBD1 or TRBD2 (5 bases each). Germline lookup yields CDR1 LNHDA and CDR2 SQIVND (reference sequence). This CDR3 spans 16 amino acids. Trimming pared 6 bases from V and 0 bases from J, leaving 18 bases between.

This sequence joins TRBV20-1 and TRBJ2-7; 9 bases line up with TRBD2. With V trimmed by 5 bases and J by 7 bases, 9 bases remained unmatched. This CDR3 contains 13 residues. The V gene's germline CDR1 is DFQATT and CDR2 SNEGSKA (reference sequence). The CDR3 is CSAWLAGEGEQYF. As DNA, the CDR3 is TGCAGTGCTTGGTTAGCGGGAGAAGGTGAGCAGTACTTC.

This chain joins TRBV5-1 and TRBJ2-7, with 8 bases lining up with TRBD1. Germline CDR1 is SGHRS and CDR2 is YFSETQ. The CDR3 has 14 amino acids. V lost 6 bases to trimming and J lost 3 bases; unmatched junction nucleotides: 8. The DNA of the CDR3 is TGCGCCAGCAAGGGACAGGTTTCTCTCTACGAGCAGTACTTC. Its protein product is CASKGQVSLYEQYF.

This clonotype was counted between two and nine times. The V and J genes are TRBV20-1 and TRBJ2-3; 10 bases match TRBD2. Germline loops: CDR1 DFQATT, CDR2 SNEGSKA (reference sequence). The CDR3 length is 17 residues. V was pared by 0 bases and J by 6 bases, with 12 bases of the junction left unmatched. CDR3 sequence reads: CSARDWESGRAMDTQYF. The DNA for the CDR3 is TGCAGTGCTAGAGATTGGGAAAGCGGGAGGGCCATGGATACGCAGTATTTT.

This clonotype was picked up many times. The CDR3 DNA sequence: TGTGCCAGCAGCGAACTAGCGGGAGGGTTCTACGAGCAGTACTTC. Its translation is CASSELAGGFYEQYF. J is TRBJ2-7 and V is TRBV12-3 or TRBV12-4; 13 positions match TRBD2. Unmatched junction bases numbered 5, after V lost 6 bases and J lost 3 bases. CDR3 size: 15 residues.

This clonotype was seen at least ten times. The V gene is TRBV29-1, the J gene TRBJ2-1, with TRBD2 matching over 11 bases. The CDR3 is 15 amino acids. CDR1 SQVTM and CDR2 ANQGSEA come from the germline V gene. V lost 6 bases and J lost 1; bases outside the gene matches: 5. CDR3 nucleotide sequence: TGCAGCGTGGCTCGACTAGCGGGATCCTACAATGAGCAGTTCTTC. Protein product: CSVARLAGSYNEQFF.

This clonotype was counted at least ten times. This chain's CDR3 is CASSGSEDNEQFF. CDR3 nucleotide sequence: TGTGCCAGCAGTGGTAGCGAGGACAATGAGCAGTTCTTC. This chain links TRBV27 with TRBJ2-1; a weak D match, TRBD2 (5 bases). Between the trimmed V and J ends, which lost 5 bases and 5 bases, there was a span of 10 bases. The CDR3 extends over 13 amino acids. Looked up from germline, CDR1 is MNHEY and CDR2 is SMNVEV (reference sequence).